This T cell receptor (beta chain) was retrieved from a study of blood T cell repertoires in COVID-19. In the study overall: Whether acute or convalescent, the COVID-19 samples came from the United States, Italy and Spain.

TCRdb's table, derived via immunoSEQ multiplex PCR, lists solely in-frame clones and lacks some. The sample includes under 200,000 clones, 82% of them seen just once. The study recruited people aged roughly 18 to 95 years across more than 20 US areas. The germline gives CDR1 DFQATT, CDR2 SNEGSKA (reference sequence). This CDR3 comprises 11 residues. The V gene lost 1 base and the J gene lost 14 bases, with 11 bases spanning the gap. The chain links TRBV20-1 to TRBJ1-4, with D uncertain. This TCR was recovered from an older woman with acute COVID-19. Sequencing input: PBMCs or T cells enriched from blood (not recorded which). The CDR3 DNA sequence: TGCAGTGCTAGAGGCGCCGAGGGTCTGTTTTTT. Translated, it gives CSARGAEGLFF.